This entry features one T cell receptor (beta chain) sequence. This table comes from immunoSEQ multiplex PCR, and its TCRdb copy is limited to in-frame clones, with some not included. This table has over a million clones, 60% to 80% appearing once. This CDR3 has 14 amino acids. Germline V CDR1 and CDR2: MNHEY, SVGAGI. The ends lost 4 bases at V and 12 bases at J; junction bases unmatched: 9. The data were obtained in a study of shared clonotypes between healthy human individuals. The sample consisted of memory CD4+ T cells sorted from blood. Subset described: CD45RA-negative fraction. The chain recombines TRBV6-5 with TRBJ2-1, with TRBD2 matching 10 bases. The receptor comes from a young man in good health. CDR3 protein: CASSLAGGLRGQFF. CDR3 nucleotide sequence: TGTGCCAGCAGTTTAGCGGGAGGTCTCCGAGGGCAGTTCTTC.